This TCR beta chain was recorded in a study of beta chain features in type 1 diabetes. Findings and caveats of the study: When VDJ junctions were examined, type 1 diabetes patients showed fewer insertions and more deletions. In all four CD4+ subsets, TCRB CDR3 length was significantly, moderately reduced in type 1 diabetes. The naive, central memory and Treg TCRB repertoires showed an apparent similarity that was greater among patients than among healthy donors.

Sorting of CD4+ naive, central memory, regulatory and stem cell-like memory cells was performed via CD45RO/CCR7/CD25/CD127/CD95/CD27. The authors reverse transcribed all of the isolated RNA, so sequencing captured expressed TCRB transcripts. The data were produced by immunoSEQ multiplex PCR, yet TCRdb's version contains in-frame clones alone and is incomplete. Altogether 250,000 to 300,000 clones are present, roughly an eighth being singletons, with the ten largest covering more than 0.015%. Germline CDR1 is ENHRY and CDR2 is SYGVKD. V lost 4 bases and J lost 5; bases outside the gene matches: 2. The CDR3 is made up of 13 amino acids. As regards this clone: Its antigen remains unidentified. The same CDR3 is also encoded by other DNA sequences in this sample.

The sample comprised naive CD4+ T cells from blood. The chain has TRBV10-3 and TRBJ1-1; 9 bases are shared with TRBD1. The receptor was derived from a man aged 30 to 39 with type 1 diabetes. DNA for the CDR3: TGTGCCATCAGTGGGACAGGGGTAACTGAAGCTTTCTTT. Translation: CAISGTGVTEAFF.